This T cell receptor (beta chain) was sequenced for a study of shared clonotypes between healthy human individuals. At the level of the study: Serving as donors were a couple of women and a few men, whose ages spanned 18 to 49. Plates per donor: three CD4 naive, three CD4 memory, two CD8 naive, one CD8 memory.

Trimming took off 3 bases at V and 1 base at J, with 4 bases between the two ends. The CDR3 covers 12 residues. Germline values: CDR1 ENHRY, CDR2 SYGVKD. Several immunoSEQ plates held equal portions of the genomic DNA taken from each subset. Method: immunoSEQ multiplex PCR; TCRdb's copy keeps in-frame clones and lacks some. The table lists about 580,000 clones, about 98% of them singletons, with 0.3% in the top ten. A note on this clone: Other DNA sequences within the sample encode an identical CDR3.

Selected positively for CCR7 and CD45RO-negative, naive CD8 cells excluded terminally differentiated effector memory CD45RA+ cells. None of the donors, who were healthy HIV-negative adults, had recently had acute infections or vaccinations. The clonotype comes from a man between 25 and 39 years old in good health. Sequencing was performed on naive CD8+ T cells sorted from blood. J is TRBJ2-7 and V is TRBV10-3; D not resolved. This CDR3 is CAISDLSYEQYF. In DNA, the CDR3 is TGTGCCATCAGTGATCTTTCCTACGAGCAGTACTTC.